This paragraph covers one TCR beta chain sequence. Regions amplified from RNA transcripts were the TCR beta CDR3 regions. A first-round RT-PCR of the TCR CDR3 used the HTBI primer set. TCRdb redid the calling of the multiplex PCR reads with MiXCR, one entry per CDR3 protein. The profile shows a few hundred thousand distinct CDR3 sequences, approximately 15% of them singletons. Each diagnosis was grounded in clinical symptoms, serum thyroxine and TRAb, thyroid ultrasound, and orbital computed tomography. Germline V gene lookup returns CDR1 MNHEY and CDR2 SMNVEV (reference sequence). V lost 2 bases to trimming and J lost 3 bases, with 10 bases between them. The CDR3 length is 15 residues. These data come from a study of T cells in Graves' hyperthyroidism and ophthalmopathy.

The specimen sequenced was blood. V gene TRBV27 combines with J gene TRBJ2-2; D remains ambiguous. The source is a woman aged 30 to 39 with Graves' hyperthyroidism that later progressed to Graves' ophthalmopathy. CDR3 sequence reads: CASSLRLLDTGELFF. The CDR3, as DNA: TGTGCCAGCAGTTTACGACTCTTGGACACCGGGGAGCTGTTTTTT.